These T cell receptor beta chains were read from a single sample in a study of cytomegalovirus exposure and HLA in healthy donors. Using immunoSEQ multiplex PCR, the repertoire was profiled, and TCRdb retains in-frame clones only, with some absent. The sample consists of 120,000 to 150,000 clones, about 89% of them appearing once. Specimen: PBMCs. The receptors originated from a woman aged 18-30 years in good health and CMV-seropositive. The CDR3 runs from the conserved cysteine through the conserved F or W.

j_call	v_call	cdr3_aa
TRBJ1-2	TRBV6-1	CASSPGQGLYGYTF
TRBJ2-1	TRBV25-1	CASSPLLAGGSDEQFF
TRBJ2-7	TRBV27	CASSPLTSGGSYEQYF
TRBJ1-2	TRBV21-1	CASSPGGEGGNGYTF
TRBJ2-7	TRBV19	CASSSGLDYARREQYF
TRBJ1-5	TRBV28	CASSLGQGSQPQHF
TRBJ2-3	TRBV5-6	CASSLFRDTYTDTQYF
TRBJ2-2	TRBV10-3	CAIAADPGELFF
TRBJ2-7	TRBV5-4	CASSLAGDGNEQYF
TRBJ1-4	TRBV12-2	CASRRARRTNEKLFF
TRBJ1-5	TRBV19	CASTAAGFTGNQPQHF
TRBJ2-2	TRBV9	CASSVVSVANTGELFF
TRBJ2-2	TRBV30	CAWRLAGGAGELFF
TRBJ2-7	TRBV7-9	CASSPRGDGSYEQYF
TRBJ2-7	TRBV7-9	CASSFGGSGRTYEQYF
TRBJ2-1	TRBV11-2	CASSLDSGLVYNEQFF
TRBJ1-2	TRBV7-9	CASSFPGSNRGYGYTF
TRBJ2-2	TRBV27	CASSPGLAVYTGELFF
TRBJ2-1	TRBV2	CARSDPGTVIRDEQFF
TRBJ1-1	TRBV4-1	CASSRGQGEGEAFF
TRBJ2-1	TRBV7-2	CASSLWMVADYYNEQFF
TRBJ2-5	TRBV12-5	CASGLTRQGARTQYF
TRBJ2-7	TRBV5-6	CASSIRDRSAYEQYF
TRBJ2-1	TRBV4-1	CASSQEGSRFEQFF
TRBJ2-2	TRBV28	CASQGNRGRGSWELFF
TRBJ2-1	TRBV18	CASSPGQGLDEQFF
TRBJ1-1	TRBV5-1	CASSLGLMNTEAFF
TRBJ2-2	TRBV5-1	CASSSIGVTGELFF
TRBJ1-1	TRBV7-8	CASSLRPGGTEAFF
TRBJ1-2	TRBV25-1	CASSEEYRGPTYGYTF
TRBJ2-7	TRBV29-1	CSVESSGIGVYEQYF
TRBJ1-1	TRBV4-1	CASSQPHRLNTEAFF
TRBJ2-3	TRBV28	CASKVHRREFSTDTQYF
TRBJ1-5	TRBV13	CASSLGLGGGSSNQPQHF
TRBJ2-7	TRBV11-3	CASSLEQGGSYEQYF
TRBJ2-1	TRBV7-8	CASSPQPYRENEQFF
TRBJ2-3	TRBV5-1	CASSSGQGTDTQYF
TRBJ2-1	TRBV19	CASSRDDGAGDDSYNEQFF
TRBJ1-2	TRBV7-9	CASSLSSGTQIYGYTF
TRBJ1-2	TRBV19	CASSPRGYGYTF
TRBJ2-1	TRBV11-2	CASSLALGQANEQFF
TRBJ2-1	TRBV29-1	CSESSGTLYNEQFF
TRBJ2-2	TRBV6-5	CASSYSNPSGELFF
TRBJ2-7	TRBV19	CASSISGQGSYEQYF
TRBJ2-1	TRBV7-8	CASSSNSGTSRRNEQFF
TRBJ2-5	TRBV21-1	CASSHYSRRLTQRGETQYF